Presented here are 6 T cell receptor beta chains from one specimen sequenced in a study of long-term antiretroviral therapy in people with HIV. At survey level, the immunoSEQ assay was run in its v3.0 version. Produced via immunoSEQ multiplex PCR; TCRdb's table is partial and in-frame only. The sample holds about 25,000 clones; 80% to 90% are singletons and the top ten take roughly 15%. Sequencing was performed on unsorted PBMCs, taken 1.2 years after starting antiretroviral therapy. The receptors shown here come from a man aged 50 or older with HIV.

The rearrangement joins TRBV29-1 to TRBJ1-1; D possibly corresponds to TRBD1 (5 bases). Germline lookup yields CDR1 SQVTM and CDR2 ANQGSEA. CDR3 length: 12 residues. The V end was cut by 6 bases, the J end by 6 bases, with 14 bases between. The CDR3: CSVQLTEAEAFF. In DNA, the CDR3 is TGCAGCGTCCAATTGACAGAGGCTGAAGCTTTCTTT.

The chain employs TRBV23-1 and TRBJ1-3; possibly TRBD1 for D (5 bases). TRBV23-1 is an ORF; its function is uncertain. V lost 3 bases, J lost 8 bases, and 20 bases lay in between. The CDR3 has 16 amino acids. The CDR3 sequence: CASSHQNTGAPHTIYF. CDR3 DNA sequence: TGCGCCAGCAGTCACCAAAATACAGGCGCCCCGCACACCATATATTTT.

This rearrangement joins TRBV5-1 to TRBJ1-1; TRBD1 might be the D (5 bases). Germline CDR1 reads SGHRS; CDR2 reads YFSETQ. CDR3 size: 14 residues. V was pared by 4 bases and J by 3 bases, with 13 bases between. This CDR3 reads CASSIRVQDTEAFF. The CDR3 DNA sequence: TGCGCCAGCAGCATCAGGGTTCAGGACACTGAAGCTTTCTTT.

This clone was seen only a few times. The J gene is TRBJ2-6, the V gene TRBV15, with D unresolved. Germline V gene lookup returns CDR1 LNHNV and CDR2 YYDKDF (reference sequence). Trimming stripped 1 base from V and 2 bases from J, with 15 bases between. CDR3 length equals 18 residues. The CDR3 sequence is CATSRGLRRAAGANVLTF. DNA for the CDR3: TGTGCCACCAGCAGAGGTTTACGTCGGGCAGCTGGGGCCAACGTCCTGACTTTC.

The chain links TRBV6-6 to TRBJ1-5, with D possibly TRBD1 on 5 matching bases. The CDR3 extends over 14 amino acids. Germline loops: CDR1 MNHNY, CDR2 SVGAGI (reference sequence). Trimming pared 6 bases from V and 1 base from J, leaving 10 bases between. CDR3 nucleotides: TGTGCCAGCAGCCCCCGGGACAGCAATCAGCCCCAGCATTTT. It encodes CASSPRDSNQPQHF.

This chain joins TRBV28 and TRBJ1-1; D call uncertain. The CDR3 is 15 residues long. Trimming shortened V by 3 bases and J by 6 bases, and 17 bases separated the two germline ends. In germline, CDR1 is MDHEN, CDR2 SYDVKM. CDR3 in DNA: TGTGCCAGCAGTTTGGCGAACACCCGGGCTTCTGAAGCTTTCTTT. Its protein is CASSLANTRASEAFF.